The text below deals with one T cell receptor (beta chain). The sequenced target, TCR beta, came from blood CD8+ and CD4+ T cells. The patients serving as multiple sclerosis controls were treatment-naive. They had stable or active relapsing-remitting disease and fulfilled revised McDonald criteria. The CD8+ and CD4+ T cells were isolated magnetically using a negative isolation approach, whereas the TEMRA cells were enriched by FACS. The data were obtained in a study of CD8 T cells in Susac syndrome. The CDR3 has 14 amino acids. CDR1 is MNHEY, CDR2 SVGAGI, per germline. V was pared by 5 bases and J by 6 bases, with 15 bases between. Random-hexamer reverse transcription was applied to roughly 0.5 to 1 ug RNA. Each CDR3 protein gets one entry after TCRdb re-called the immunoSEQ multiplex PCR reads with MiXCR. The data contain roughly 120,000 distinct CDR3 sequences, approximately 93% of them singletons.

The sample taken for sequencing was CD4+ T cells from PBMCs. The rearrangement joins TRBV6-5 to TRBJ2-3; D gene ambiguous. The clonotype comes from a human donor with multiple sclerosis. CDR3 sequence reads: CASSPTIAVDTQYF. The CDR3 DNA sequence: TGTGCCAGCAGTCCTACTATCGCCGTGGATACGCAGTATTTT.